Following are 27 T cell receptor beta chains from one sample sequenced in a study of T cell responses to AZD1222 COVID-19 vaccine. TCRdb's copy holds only in-frame clones and misses some; the assay was immunoSEQ multiplex PCR. This table has more than 250,000 clones, 90% to 95% appearing once. Sequenced material: peripheral blood, taken on day 0 of AZD1222 vaccination. Receptors were obtained from an adult in good health.

This rearrangement joins TRBV27 to TRBJ2-7; 7 nucleotides line up with TRBD1. V was clipped by 5 bases and J by 12 bases; unmatched bases: 16. The germline CDR1 and CDR2 sequences are MNHEY and SMNVEV (reference sequence). The CDR3 loop spans 14 amino acids. CDR3 DNA: TGTGCCAGCAGTCAAGGACAGGACCAAATAAGGCGGTACTTC. Its translation: CASSQGQDQIRRYF.

The chain joins TRBV3-1 (or the pseudogene TRBV3-2) to TRBJ2-2, with D tentatively TRBD1 (6 bases). In germline, CDR1 is LGHDT, CDR2 YNNKEL (reference sequence). This CDR3 is built from 16 residues. Trimming cost V 3 bases and J 3 bases, with 14 bases left between them. In DNA, the CDR3 is TGTGCCAGCAGCCAGCCTAGGGGGAAGGACACCGGGGAGCTGTTTTTT. This sequence encodes CASSQPRGKDTGELFF.

This chain uses TRBV30 with TRBJ1-2; perhaps TRBD1 as D (6 bases). V was trimmed by 1 base and J by 8 bases, leaving 14 bases between them. The CDR3 extends over 13 amino acids. CDR1 and CDR2 (germline): GTSNPN, SVGIG (reference sequence). The CDR3 DNA reads as TGTGCCTGGAGTGCCCTCGGGGGGGCAGGCTACACCTTC. Amino acid sequence: CAWSALGGAGYTF.

This chain uses TRBV28 with TRBJ2-3, with 7 bases that match TRBD1. Per the germline V gene, CDR1 is MDHEN and CDR2 is SYDVKM. V dropped 10 bases and J dropped 7; count of bases not matched to a gene: 17. The CDR3 spans 15 residues. The CDR3 is CAIRRQGSTRYTQYF. The DNA of the CDR3 is TGTGCCATCCGCCGACAGGGCAGTACCAGATATACGCAGTATTTT. Full variable domain (missing parts from reference TRBV28 and TRBJ2-3): DVKVTQSSRYLVKRTGEKVFLECVQDMDHENMFWYRQDPGLGLRLIYFSYDVKMKEKGDIPEGYSVSREKKERFSLILESASTNQTSMYLCAIRRQGSTRYTQYFGPGTRLTVL.

The rearrangement joins TRBV11-2 to TRBJ2-5; D call uncertain. CDR1 and CDR2 (germline): SGHAT, FQNNGV. CDR3 length: 15 amino acids. V gave up 0 bases and J gave up 4 bases, with 12 bases separating them. CDR3 DNA sequence: TGTGCCAGCAGCTTAGAACCCGGTCAATCAGAGACCCAGTACTTC. Its translation: CASSLEPGQSETQYF.

The genes are TRBV5-8 and TRBJ1-1; the D is unclear. The germline CDR1 and CDR2 sequences are SGHTS and YDEGEE. V lost 5 bases, J lost 3 bases, and 8 bases lay in between. CDR3 size: 12 residues. The CDR3 sequence: CASRHGDTEAFF. As DNA, the CDR3 is TGTGCCAGCAGGCACGGAGACACTGAAGCTTTCTTT.

The chain recombines TRBV7-9 with TRBJ2-5; 7 nucleotides line up with TRBD2. J was trimmed by 6 bases and V by 1 base; bases with no gene match: 14. The CDR3 has 17 amino acids. CDR1 SEHNR and CDR2 FQNEAQ come from the germline V gene (reference sequence). In DNA form, the CDR3 reads TGTGCCAGCAGCTTAGGTCTTGTAGGCGGGGGAGTAAAGACCCAGTACTTC. This translates into CASSLGLVGGGVKTQYF.

The chain has TRBV12-3 or TRBV12-4 and TRBJ1-5, with TRBD1 as a possible D gene (5 bases). Trimming removed 8 bases from V and 4 bases from J, with 12 bases in between. The CDR3 extends over 13 amino acids. CDR3 DNA: TGTGCCAGCCGCCCGGGGGGAAATCAGCCCCAGCATTTT. Protein: CASRPGGNQPQHF.

V gene TRBV28 combines with J gene TRBJ1-2, with D perhaps TRBD1 (5 bases). The CDR3 is 14 residues long. V was shortened by 2 bases and J by 1 base, with 8 bases between the two germline ends. From germline, CDR1 is MDHEN and CDR2 SYDVKM. The chain's CDR3 is CASSLVQVNYGYTF. CDR3 sequence (DNA): TGTGCCAGCAGTTTAGTACAGGTTAACTATGGCTACACCTTC.

This sequence joins TRBV7-3 and TRBJ2-1; no firm D call. This CDR3 has 16 residues. V was shortened by 5 bases and J by 0 bases, with 14 bases between the two germline ends. The germline V gene has CDR1 SGHTA and CDR2 FQGTGA. CDR3 amino acids: CASSIDVASSYNEQFF. The CDR3 DNA reads as TGTGCCAGCAGCATCGACGTGGCGAGCTCCTACAATGAGCAGTTCTTC.

The chain links TRBV6-2 or TRBV6-3 to TRBJ1-3, with D possibly being TRBD1 (5 bases). Trimming removed 0 bases at V and 4 bases at J, with 7 bases between. The CDR3 has 14 amino acids. In germline, CDR1 is MNHEY, CDR2 SVGEGT. CDR3 sequence: CASSYSAGGNTIYF. The DNA of the CDR3 is TGTGCCAGCAGTTACTCGGCAGGGGGAAACACCATATATTTT.

The J gene is TRBJ2-1, the V gene TRBV7-3, with D possibly being TRBD1 or TRBD2 (6 bases each). Germline CDR1 SGHTA, CDR2 FQGTGA. V gave up 5 bases and J gave up 10 bases, with 9 bases separating them. The CDR3 has 11 amino acids. CDR3 coding DNA: TGTGCCAGCAGCGAGGGGGGAGAGCAGTTCTTC. Encoded protein: CASSEGGEQFF.

The rearrangement links TRBV5-4 to TRBJ2-7; a possible D gene is TRBD2 (6 bases). Germline CDR1 is SGHNT and CDR2 is YYREEE (reference sequence). The CDR3 spans 13 residues. Trimming pared 1 base from V and 3 bases from J, leaving 8 bases between. Written as DNA, the CDR3 is TGTGCCAGCAGCTTGATGGGGGGCTACGAGCAGTACTTC. This gives the protein CASSLMGGYEQYF.

J is TRBJ2-7 and V is TRBV5-4, with TRBD1 identical over 9 bases. Unmatched junction bases numbered 10, after V lost 4 bases and J lost 2 bases. CDR1 SGHNT and CDR2 YYREEE come from the germline V gene (reference sequence). The CDR3 has 16 residues. CDR3 nucleotide sequence: TGTGCCAGCAGCCCTACAGGGGGCGCCCTGACCTACGAGCAGTACTTC. Translated: CASSPTGGALTYEQYF.

V usage is TRBV28 and J usage is TRBJ2-7, with 7 bases aligning to TRBD1. The CDR3 has 14 residues. V dropped 2 bases and J dropped 3; count of bases not matched to a gene: 4. Germline V gene data show CDR1 as MDHEN and CDR2 as SYDVKM. The CDR3 reads CASSLKGAGYEQYF. The CDR3 DNA reads TGTGCCAGCAGTTTAAAGGGGGCTGGCTACGAGCAGTACTTC.

This chain uses TRBV24-1 with TRBJ2-7; D uncertain. Germline V CDR1 and CDR2: KGHDR, SFDVKD. V was pared by 5 bases and J by 2 bases, with 9 bases between. The CDR3 is 13 residues long. The CDR3 reads CATSAPVTYEQYF. The CDR3 region has the DNA TGTGCCACCAGTGCCCCCGTAACCTACGAGCAGTACTTC.

For the CDR3, the DNA is TGTGCCAGCAGCTTGGCCTGGGGGGCAGAAGAGACCCAGTACTTC. It is translated as CASSLAWGAEETQYF. The chain uses TRBV5-8 and TRBJ2-5; D may match TRBD1 or TRBD2 (6 bases each). Trimming removed 0 bases at V and 3 bases at J, with 12 bases between. The germline V gene has CDR1 SGHTS and CDR2 YDEGEE. The CDR3 contains 15 residues.

The rearrangement joins TRBV9 to TRBJ1-6; the D gene is possibly TRBD1 (5 bases). Germline CDR1 reads SGDLS; CDR2 reads YYNGEE. V lost 0 bases, J lost 7 bases, and 11 bases lay in between. The CDR3 extends over 15 amino acids. In DNA form, the CDR3 reads TGTGCCAGCAGCGTAGCGGGGGGTGGAAATTCACCCCTCCACTTT. Protein product: CASSVAGGGNSPLHF. The full variable domain, rest sourced from reference TRBV9 and TRBJ1-6, is DSGVTQTPKHLITATGQRVTLRCSPRSGDLSVYWYQQSLDQGLQFLIQYYNGEERAKGNILERFSAQQFPDLHSELNLSSLELGDSALYFCASSVAGGGNSPLHFGNGTRLTVT.

In this sample, this clone turned up once. The chain employs TRBV6-5 and TRBJ1-2; perhaps TRBD1 as D (6 bases). From germline, CDR1 is MNHEY and CDR2 SVGAGI. V was pared by 3 bases and J by 4 bases, with 15 bases between. This CDR3 is built from 15 residues. The CDR3 here is CASSYTAGAGYGYTF. Written as DNA, the CDR3 is TGTGCCAGCAGTTATACTGCGGGGGCAGGCTATGGCTACACCTTC.

The V gene is TRBV5-6, the J gene TRBJ2-3; D gene ambiguous. Germline V CDR1 and CDR2: SGHDT, YYEEEE. V was cut by 1 base and J by 1 base, with 13 bases left in between. The CDR3 runs to 16 residues. This CDR3 is CASSLTWATGTDTQYF. The CDR3 DNA is TGTGCCAGCAGCTTGACTTGGGCCACGGGCACAGATACGCAGTATTTT.

V and J are TRBV5-1 and TRBJ2-1, with 7 bases that match TRBD1. This CDR3 has 15 residues. Per germline, CDR1 SGHRS and CDR2 YFSETQ. J gave up 3 bases and V 3 bases, and 6 bases lay outside the gene matches. CDR3 amino acids: CASSSPTGYYNEQFF. The CDR3 DNA reads TGCGCCAGCAGCTCCCCGACAGGGTACTACAATGAGCAGTTCTTC.

The J gene is TRBJ1-1, the V gene TRBV7-2; 7 bases are shared with TRBD1. Germline CDR1 is SGHTA and CDR2 is FQGNSA. There are 12 residues in the CDR3. V shed 3 bases, J shed 9 bases, and the junction held 4 bases outside the gene matches. The CDR3 DNA follows: TGTGCCAGCAGCTTGGACAGGTACAAAGCTTTCTTT. It specifies CASSLDRYKAFF.

The J gene is TRBJ1-2, the V gene TRBV10-3; a possible D gene is TRBD1 (6 bases). CDR1 is ENHRY and CDR2 is SYGVKD in the germline V gene. V shed 3 bases and J shed 7 bases, with 9 bases lying between them. The CDR3 consists of 12 residues. Here the CDR3 reads CAISEGGPGYTF. The CDR3 nucleotides read TGTGCCATCAGTGAAGGGGGGCCTGGCTACACCTTC.

The chain couples TRBV7-2 to TRBJ1-1; no clear D gene. The germline V gene has CDR1 SGHTA and CDR2 FQGNSA. V was pared by 3 bases and J by 1 base, with 12 bases between. CDR3 length equals 15 residues. The CDR3 DNA reads as TGTGCCAGCAGCTTGGGAGGCTGGAAGAACACTGAAGCTTTCTTT. As protein: CASSLGGWKNTEAFF.

The V and J genes are TRBV5-4 and TRBJ2-3; TRBD2 matches at 15 bases. V gave up 3 bases and J gave up 6 bases; unmatched junction bases: 8. The CDR3 runs to 17 residues. The V gene's germline CDR1 is SGHNT and CDR2 YYREEE (reference sequence). The CDR3 DNA reads TGTGCCAGCAGCTCCGGGACTAGCGGGGGGCCAGAGGATACGCAGTATTTT. Translating it yields CASSSGTSGGPEDTQYF.

The chain links TRBV4-1 to TRBJ1-1; D remains unclear. Trimming cost V 1 base and J 4 bases, with 7 bases left between them. Germline V CDR1 and CDR2: MGHRA, YSYEKL. The CDR3 spans 13 residues. The CDR3 coding sequence is TGCGCCAGCAGCCAAGGGGCGCCCACTGAAGCTTTCTTT. It specifies CASSQGAPTEAFF.

The count of this clone is one. V and J are TRBV4-3 and TRBJ1-3; D is unclear. The germline CDR1 and CDR2 sequences are LGHNA and YSLEER. This CDR3 is built from 15 residues. Deletions cut 4 bases from V and 0 bases from J, with 10 bases between. The CDR3 DNA is TGCGCCAGCAGCCCCATAGCGACCTCTGGAAACACCATATATTTT. Encoded protein: CASSPIATSGNTIYF.